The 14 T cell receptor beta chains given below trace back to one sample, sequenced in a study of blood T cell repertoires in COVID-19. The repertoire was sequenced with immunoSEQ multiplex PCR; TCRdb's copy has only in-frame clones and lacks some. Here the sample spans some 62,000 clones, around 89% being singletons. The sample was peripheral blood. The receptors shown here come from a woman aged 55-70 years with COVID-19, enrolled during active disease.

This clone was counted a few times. The CDR3 spells CASSPAGGDTPQHF. CDR3 DNA sequence: TGCGCCAGCAGCCCAGCGGGAGGTGACACGCCCCAGCATTTT. The V and J genes are TRBV10-2 and TRBJ1-5; no clear D. Trimming removed 6 bases at V and 9 bases at J, with 18 bases between. CDR3 size: 14 residues. Germline CDR1 and CDR2: WSHSY and SAAADI.

The CDR3 spells CASIHTDRASTEAFF. In DNA form, the CDR3 reads TGTGCCAGCATACACACCGACAGGGCGAGCACTGAAGCTTTCTTT. The chain is built from TRBV5-5 and TRBJ1-1; 7 positions match TRBD1. Looked up from germline, CDR1 is SGHKS and CDR2 is YYEKEE (reference sequence). This CDR3 contains 15 residues. V trimming: 6 bases; J trimming: 4 bases; junction bases outside the gene matches: 12.

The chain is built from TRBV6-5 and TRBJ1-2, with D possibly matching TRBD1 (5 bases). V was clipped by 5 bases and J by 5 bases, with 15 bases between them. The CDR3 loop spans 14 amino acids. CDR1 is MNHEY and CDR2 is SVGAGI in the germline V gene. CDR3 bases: TGTGCCAGCAGTCCCCAGGGCAGGGATTATGGCTACACCTTC. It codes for CASSPQGRDYGYTF.

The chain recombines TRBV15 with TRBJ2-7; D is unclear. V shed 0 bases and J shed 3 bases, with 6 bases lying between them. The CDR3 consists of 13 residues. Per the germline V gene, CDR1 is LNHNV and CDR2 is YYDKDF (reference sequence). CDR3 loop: CATSRDLLYEQYF. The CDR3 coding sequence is TGTGCCACCAGCAGAGATCTTCTCTACGAGCAGTACTTC.

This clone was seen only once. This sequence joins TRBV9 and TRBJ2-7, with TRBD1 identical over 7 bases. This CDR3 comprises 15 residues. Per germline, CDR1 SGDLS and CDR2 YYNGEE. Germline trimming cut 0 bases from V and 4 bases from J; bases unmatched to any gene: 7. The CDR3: CASSVAPGTDYEQYF. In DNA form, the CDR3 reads TGTGCCAGCAGCGTAGCTCCCGGGACAGATTACGAGCAGTACTTC.

The CDR3 DNA sequence: TGTGCCACCAGTGATTTGGACAGGCTTTATGGCTACACCTTC. It yields the protein CATSDLDRLYGYTF. The rearrangement uses TRBV24-1 and TRBJ1-2, with D possibly TRBD1 on 6 matching bases. The CDR3 extends over 14 amino acids. Germline V gene sequence: CDR1 KGHDR, CDR2 SFDVKD. The germline V and J ends were trimmed by 0 bases and 5 bases, with 9 bases remaining between them.

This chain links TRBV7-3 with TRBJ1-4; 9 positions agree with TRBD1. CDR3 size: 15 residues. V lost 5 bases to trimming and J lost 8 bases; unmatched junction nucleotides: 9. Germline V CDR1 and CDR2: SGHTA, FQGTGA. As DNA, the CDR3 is TGTGCCAGCAGCCCCCGGACAGGGGTGGACGAAAAACTGTTTTTT. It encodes CASSPRTGVDEKLFF.

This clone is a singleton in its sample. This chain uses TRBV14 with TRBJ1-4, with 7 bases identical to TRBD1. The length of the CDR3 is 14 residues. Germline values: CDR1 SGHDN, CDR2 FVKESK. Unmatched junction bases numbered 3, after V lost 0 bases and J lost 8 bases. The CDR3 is CASSQDTGAEKLFF. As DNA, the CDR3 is TGTGCCAGCAGCCAAGACACAGGGGCGGAAAAACTGTTTTTT. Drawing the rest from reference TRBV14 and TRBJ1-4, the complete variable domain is EAGVTQFPSHSVIEKGQTVTLRCDPISGHDNLYWYRRVMGKEIKFLLHFVKESKQDESGMPNNRFLAERTGGTYSTLKVQPAELEDSGVYFCASSQDTGAEKLFFGSGTQLSVL.

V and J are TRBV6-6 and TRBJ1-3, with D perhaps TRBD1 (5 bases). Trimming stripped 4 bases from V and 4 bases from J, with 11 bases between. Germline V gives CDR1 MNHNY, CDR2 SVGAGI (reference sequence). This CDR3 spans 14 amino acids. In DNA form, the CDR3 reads TGTGCCAGCAGTTTCGGGGGTCCGGGAAACACCATATATTTT. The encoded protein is CASSFGGPGNTIYF.

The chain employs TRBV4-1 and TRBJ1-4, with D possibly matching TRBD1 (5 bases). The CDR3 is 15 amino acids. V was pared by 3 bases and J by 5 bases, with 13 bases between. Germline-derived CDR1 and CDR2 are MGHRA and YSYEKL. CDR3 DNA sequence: TGCGCCAGCAGCCAGGAGGGGCGGAGAAATGAAAAACTGTTTTTT. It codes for CASSQEGRRNEKLFF.

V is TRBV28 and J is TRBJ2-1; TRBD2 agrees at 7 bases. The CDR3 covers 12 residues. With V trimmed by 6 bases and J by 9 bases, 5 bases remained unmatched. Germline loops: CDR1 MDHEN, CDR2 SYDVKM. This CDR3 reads CASRRLAGEQFF. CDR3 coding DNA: TGTGCCAGCAGGAGACTAGCTGGTGAGCAGTTCTTC.

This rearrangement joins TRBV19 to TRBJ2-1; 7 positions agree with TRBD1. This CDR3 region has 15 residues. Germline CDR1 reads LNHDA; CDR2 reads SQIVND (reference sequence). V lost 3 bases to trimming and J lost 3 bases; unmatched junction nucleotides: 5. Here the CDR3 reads CASSMWQGVYNEQFF. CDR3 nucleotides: TGTGCCAGTAGTATGTGGCAGGGGGTCTACAATGAGCAGTTCTTC.

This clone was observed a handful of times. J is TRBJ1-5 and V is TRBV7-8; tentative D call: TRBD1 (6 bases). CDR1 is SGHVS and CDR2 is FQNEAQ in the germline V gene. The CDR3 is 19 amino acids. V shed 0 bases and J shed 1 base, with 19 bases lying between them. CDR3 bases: TGTGCCAGCAGCTTAGCCCGGGACACAGGGATCAGCAGCAATCAGCCCCAGCATTTT. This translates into CASSLARDTGISSNQPQHF.

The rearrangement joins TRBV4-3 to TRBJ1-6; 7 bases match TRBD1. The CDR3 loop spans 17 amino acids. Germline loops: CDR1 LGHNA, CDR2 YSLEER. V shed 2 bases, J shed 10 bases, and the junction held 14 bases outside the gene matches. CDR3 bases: TGCGCCAGCAGCCAAAAACATCGCGACAGGGAGTTATCACCCCTCCACTTT. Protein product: CASSQKHRDRELSPLHF.